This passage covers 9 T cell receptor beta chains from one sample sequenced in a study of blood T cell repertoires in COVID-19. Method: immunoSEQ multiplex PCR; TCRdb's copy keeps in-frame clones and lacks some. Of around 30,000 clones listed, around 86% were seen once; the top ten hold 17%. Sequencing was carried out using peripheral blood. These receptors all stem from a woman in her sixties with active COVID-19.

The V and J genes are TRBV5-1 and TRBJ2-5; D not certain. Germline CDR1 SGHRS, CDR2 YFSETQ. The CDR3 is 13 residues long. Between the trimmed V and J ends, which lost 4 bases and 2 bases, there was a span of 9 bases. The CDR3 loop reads CASSVSRQETQYF. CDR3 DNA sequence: TGCGCCAGCAGCGTAAGTCGGCAAGAGACCCAGTACTTC.

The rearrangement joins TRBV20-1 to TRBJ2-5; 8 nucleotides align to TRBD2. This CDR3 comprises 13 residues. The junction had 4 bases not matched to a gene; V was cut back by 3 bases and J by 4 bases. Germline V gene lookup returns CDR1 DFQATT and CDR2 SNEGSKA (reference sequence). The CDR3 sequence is CSASGLAGETQYF. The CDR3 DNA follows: TGCAGTGCTAGTGGGCTAGCGGGAGAGACCCAGTACTTC.

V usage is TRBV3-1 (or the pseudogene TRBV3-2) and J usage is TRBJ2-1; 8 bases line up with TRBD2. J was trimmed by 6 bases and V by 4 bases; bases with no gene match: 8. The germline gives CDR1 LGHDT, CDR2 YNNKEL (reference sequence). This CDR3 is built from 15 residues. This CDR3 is CASSPSGLVLNEQFF. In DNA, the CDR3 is TGTGCCAGCAGCCCCTCGGGACTAGTGCTCAATGAGCAGTTCTTC.

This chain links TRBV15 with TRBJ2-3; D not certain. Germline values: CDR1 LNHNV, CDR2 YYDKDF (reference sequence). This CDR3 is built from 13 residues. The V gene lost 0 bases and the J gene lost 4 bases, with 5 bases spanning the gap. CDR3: CATSRDLSDTQYF. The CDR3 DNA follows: TGTGCCACCAGCAGAGATCTTTCAGATACGCAGTATTTT.

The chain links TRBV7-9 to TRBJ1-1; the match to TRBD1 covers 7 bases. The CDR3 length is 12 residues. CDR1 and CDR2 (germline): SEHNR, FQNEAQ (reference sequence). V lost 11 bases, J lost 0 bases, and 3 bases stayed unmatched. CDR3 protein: CAGQAMNTEAFF. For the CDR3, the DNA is TGTGCCGGACAGGCCATGAACACTGAAGCTTTCTTT.

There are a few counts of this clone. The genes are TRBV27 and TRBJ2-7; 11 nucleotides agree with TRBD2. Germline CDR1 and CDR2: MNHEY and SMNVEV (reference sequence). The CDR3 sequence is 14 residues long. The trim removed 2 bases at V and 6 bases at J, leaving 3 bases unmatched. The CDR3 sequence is CASSLLAGGPEQYF. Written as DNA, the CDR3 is TGTGCCAGCAGTTTACTAGCGGGAGGACCCGAGCAGTACTTC.

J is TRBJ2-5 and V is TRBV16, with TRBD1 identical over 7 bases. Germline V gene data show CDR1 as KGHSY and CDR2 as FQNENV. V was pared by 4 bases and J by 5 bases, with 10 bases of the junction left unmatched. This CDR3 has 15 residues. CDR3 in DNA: TGTGCCAGCAGCCCCCCAGGGACAGTTACGGAGACCCAGTACTTC. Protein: CASSPPGTVTETQYF.

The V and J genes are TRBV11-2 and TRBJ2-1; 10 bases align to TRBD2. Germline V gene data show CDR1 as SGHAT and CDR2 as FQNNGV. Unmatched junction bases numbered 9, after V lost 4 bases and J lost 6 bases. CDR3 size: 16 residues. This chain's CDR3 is CASSSGLAVILNEQFF. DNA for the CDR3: TGTGCCAGCAGCTCCGGACTAGCGGTAATTCTCAATGAGCAGTTCTTC.

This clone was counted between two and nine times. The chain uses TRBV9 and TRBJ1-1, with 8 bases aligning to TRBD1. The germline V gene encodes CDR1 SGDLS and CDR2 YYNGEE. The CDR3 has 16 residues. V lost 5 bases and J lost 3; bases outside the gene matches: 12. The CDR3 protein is CASSRSPTGADTEAFF. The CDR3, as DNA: TGTGCCAGCAGTCGTAGCCCGACAGGGGCAGACACTGAAGCTTTCTTT. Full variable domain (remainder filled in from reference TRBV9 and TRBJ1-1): DSGVTQTPKHLITATGQRVTLRCSPRSGDLSVYWYQQSLDQGLQFLIQYYNGEERAKGNILERFSAQQFPDLHSELNLSSLELGDSALYFCASSRSPTGADTEAFFGQGTRLTVV.